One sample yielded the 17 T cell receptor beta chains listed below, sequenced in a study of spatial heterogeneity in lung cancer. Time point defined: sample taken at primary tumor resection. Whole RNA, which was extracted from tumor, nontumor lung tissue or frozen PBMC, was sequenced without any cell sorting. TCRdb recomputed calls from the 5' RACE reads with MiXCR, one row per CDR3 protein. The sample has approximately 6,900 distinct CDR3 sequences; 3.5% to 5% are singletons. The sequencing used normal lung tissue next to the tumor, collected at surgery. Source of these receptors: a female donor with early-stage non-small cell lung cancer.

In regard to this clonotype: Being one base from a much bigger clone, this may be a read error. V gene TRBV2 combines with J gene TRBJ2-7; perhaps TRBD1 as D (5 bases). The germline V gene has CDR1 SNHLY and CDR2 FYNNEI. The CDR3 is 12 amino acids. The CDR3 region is CAGRERSYEQYF. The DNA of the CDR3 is TGTGCCGGCAGGGAACGGTCCTACGAGCAGTACTTC.

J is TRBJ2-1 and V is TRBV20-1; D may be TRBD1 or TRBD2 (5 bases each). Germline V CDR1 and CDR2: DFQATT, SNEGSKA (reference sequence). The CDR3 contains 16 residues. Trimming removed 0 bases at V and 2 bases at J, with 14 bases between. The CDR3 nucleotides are TGCAGTGCTAGAGATCCTGGGACCCACACCTACAATGAGCAGTTCTTC. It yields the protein CSARDPGTHTYNEQFF.

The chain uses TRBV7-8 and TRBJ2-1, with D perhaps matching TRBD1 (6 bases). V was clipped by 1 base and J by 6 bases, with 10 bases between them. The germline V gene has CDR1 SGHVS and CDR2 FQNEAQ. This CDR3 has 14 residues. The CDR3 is CASSLVQGSNEQFF. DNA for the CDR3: TGTGCCAGCAGCTTAGTACAGGGAAGCAATGAGCAGTTCTTC.

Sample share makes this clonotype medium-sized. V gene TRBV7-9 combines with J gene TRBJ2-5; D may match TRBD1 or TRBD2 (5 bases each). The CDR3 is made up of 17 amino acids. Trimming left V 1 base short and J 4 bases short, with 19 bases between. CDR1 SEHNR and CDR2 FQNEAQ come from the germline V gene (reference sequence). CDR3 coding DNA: TGTGCCAGCAGCTTAGGGTCACTCTTATCTGGGGGAGAGACCCAGTACTTC. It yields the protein CASSLGSLLSGGETQYF.

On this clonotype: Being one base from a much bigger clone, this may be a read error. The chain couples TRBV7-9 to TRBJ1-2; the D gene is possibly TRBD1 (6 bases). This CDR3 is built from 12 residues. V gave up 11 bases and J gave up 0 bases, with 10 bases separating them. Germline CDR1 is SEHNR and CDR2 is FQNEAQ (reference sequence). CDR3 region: CAVDRTNYGYTF. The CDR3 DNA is TGTGCCGTAGACAGGACTAACTATGGCTACACCTTC.

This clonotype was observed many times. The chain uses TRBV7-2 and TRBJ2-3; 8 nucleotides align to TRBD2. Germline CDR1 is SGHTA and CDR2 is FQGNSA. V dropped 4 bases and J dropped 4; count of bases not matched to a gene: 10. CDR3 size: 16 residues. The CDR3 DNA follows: TGTGCCAGCAGCTCCCGAGTAGCGGGGACCTCAGATACGCAGTATTTT. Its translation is CASSSRVAGTSDTQYF.

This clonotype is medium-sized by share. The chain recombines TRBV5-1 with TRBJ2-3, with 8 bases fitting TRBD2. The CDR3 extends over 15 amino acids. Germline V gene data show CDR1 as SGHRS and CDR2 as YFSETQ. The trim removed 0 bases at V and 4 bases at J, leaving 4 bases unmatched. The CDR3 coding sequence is TGCGCCAGCAGCTTGGCCGGGGGGGCGGCAGATACGCAGTATTTT. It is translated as CASSLAGGAADTQYF.

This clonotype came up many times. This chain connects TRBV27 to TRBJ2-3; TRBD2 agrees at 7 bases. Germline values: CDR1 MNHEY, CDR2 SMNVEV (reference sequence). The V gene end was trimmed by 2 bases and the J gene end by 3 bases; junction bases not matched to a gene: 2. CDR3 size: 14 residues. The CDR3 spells CASSLGLGTDTQYF. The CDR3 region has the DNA TGTGCCAGCAGTTTAGGACTAGGAACAGATACGCAGTATTTT.

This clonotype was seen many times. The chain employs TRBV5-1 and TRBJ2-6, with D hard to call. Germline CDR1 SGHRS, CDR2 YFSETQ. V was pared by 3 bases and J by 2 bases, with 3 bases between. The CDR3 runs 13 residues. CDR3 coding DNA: TGCGCCAGCAGCTCCGCTGGGGCCAACGTCCTGACTTTC. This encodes CASSSAGANVLTF.

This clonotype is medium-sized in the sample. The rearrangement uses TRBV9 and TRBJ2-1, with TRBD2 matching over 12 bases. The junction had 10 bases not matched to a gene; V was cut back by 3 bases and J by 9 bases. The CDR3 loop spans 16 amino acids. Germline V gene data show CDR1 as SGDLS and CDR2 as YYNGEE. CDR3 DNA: TGTGCCAGCAGCGCGGGACCGGGACTAGCGGGCGGTGAGCAGTTCTTC. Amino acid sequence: CASSAGPGLAGGEQFF.

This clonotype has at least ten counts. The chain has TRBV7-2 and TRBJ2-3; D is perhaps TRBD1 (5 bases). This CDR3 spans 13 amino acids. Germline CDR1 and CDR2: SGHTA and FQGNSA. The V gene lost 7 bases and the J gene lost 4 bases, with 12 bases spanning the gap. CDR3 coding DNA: TGTGCCAGCACCTTGTTCAGGGCAGATACGCAGTATTTT. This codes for CASTLFRADTQYF.

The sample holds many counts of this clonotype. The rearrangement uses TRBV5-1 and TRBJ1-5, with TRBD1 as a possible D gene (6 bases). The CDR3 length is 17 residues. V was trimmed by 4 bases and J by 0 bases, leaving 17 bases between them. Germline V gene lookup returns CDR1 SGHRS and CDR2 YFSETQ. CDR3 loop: CASSPGAGTHSNQPQHF. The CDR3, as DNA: TGCGCCAGCAGCCCGGGCGCCGGGACACATAGCAATCAGCCCCAGCATTTT.

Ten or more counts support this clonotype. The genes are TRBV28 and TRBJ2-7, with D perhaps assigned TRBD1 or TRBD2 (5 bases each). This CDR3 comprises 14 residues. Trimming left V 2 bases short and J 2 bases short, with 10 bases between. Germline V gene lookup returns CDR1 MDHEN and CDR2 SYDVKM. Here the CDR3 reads CASSLGGGPYEQYF. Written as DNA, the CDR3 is TGTGCCAGCAGTTTAGGTGGGGGTCCCTACGAGCAGTACTTC.

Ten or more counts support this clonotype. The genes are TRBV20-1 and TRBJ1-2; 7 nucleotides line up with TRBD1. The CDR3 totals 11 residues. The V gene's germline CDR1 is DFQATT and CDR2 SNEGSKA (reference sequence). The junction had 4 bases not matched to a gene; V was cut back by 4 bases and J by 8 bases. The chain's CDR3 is CSATTGVGYTF. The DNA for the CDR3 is TGCAGTGCTACTACAGGGGTCGGCTACACCTTC.

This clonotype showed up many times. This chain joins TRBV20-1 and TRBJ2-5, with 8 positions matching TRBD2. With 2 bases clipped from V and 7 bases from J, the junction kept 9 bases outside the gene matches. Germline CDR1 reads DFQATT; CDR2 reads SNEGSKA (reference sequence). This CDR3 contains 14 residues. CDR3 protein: CSARPPGGGGTQYF. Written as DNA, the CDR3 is TGCAGTGCTAGACCCCCCGGGGGGGGCGGGACCCAGTACTTC.

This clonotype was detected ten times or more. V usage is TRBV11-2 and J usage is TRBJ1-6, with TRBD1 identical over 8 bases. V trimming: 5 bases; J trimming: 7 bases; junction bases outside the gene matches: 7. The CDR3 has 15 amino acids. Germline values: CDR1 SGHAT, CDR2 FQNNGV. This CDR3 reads CASSRQGPTNSPLHF. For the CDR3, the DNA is TGTGCCAGCAGCCGACAGGGGCCGACGAATTCACCCCTCCACTTT.

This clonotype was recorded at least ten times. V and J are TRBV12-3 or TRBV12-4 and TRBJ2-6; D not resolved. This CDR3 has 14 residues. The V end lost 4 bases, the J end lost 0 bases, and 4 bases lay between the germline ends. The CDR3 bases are TGTGCCAGCAGTTCCTTCTCTGGGGCCAACGTCCTGACTTTC. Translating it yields CASSSFSGANVLTF.